Each of the 8 T cell receptor beta chains below was sequenced from the same sample in a study of shared clonotypes between healthy human individuals. Assay: immunoSEQ multiplex PCR; the TCRdb copy retains only in-frame clones and omits some. The sample lists under 2,000,000 clones, over 85% occurring once. Terminally differentiated effector memory CD45RA+ cells were excluded from the naive CD8 cells, which were CD45RO-negative and positively selected for CCR7. Sequenced: naive CD8+ T cells sorted from blood. All receptors derive from a man in his late teens or twenties in good health.

The V and J genes are TRBV18 and TRBJ2-5, with TRBD2 matching over 13 bases. The J call could be wrong; TRBJ2-7 is a better fit for the DNA end. The CDR3 spans 15 residues. Germline lookup yields CDR1 KGHSH and CDR2 LQKENI. CDR3 nucleotide sequence: TGTGCCAGCTCACCACCGGGACTAGCGGGGTACGAGCAGTACTTC. It encodes CASSPPGLAGYEQYF.

The sample holds one count of this clone. CDR3 sequence (DNA): TGCGCCAGCAGCCAAGACCGGGAGGCCACCTACGAGCAGTACTTC. It translates to CASSQDREATYEQYF. The chain is built from TRBV4-1 and TRBJ2-7, with 7 nucleotides matching TRBD2. J was trimmed by 2 bases and V by 0 bases; bases with no gene match: 4. CDR3 length equals 15 residues. CDR1 is MGHRA, CDR2 YSYEKL, per germline.

The chain is built from TRBV7-9 and TRBJ2-3; unclear D gene. The CDR3 loop spans 16 amino acids. The V gene lost 5 bases and the J gene lost 0 bases, with 15 bases spanning the gap. From germline, CDR1 is SEHNR and CDR2 FQNEAQ (reference sequence). The CDR3 here is CASSPPPPGSTDTQYF. DNA of the CDR3: TGTGCCAGCAGCCCACCGCCGCCCGGTAGCACAGATACGCAGTATTTT.

The CDR3 region is CASSATGGVQFF. The CDR3 bases are TGTGCCAGCAGCGCCACAGGGGGCGTGCAGTTCTTC. The V gene is TRBV7-6, the J gene TRBJ2-1, with 9 bases that match TRBD1. This CDR3 contains 12 residues. Trimming took 5 bases from V and 12 from J; bases not matched to a gene: 5. CDR1 is SGHVS, CDR2 FNYEAQ, per germline.

The chain joins TRBV9 to TRBJ2-6; D unclear. V was trimmed by 3 bases and J by 4 bases, leaving 11 bases between them. CDR1 and CDR2 (germline): SGDLS, YYNGEE. The CDR3 is 15 amino acids. The CDR3 reads CASSAAPLGANVLTF. For the CDR3, the DNA is TGTGCCAGCAGCGCCGCCCCACTGGGGGCCAACGTCCTGACTTTC.

V usage is TRBV4-2 and J usage is TRBJ1-2, with D perhaps TRBD1 (6 bases). Germline assignment: CDR1 LGHNA and CDR2 YNFKEQ. The CDR3 runs 18 residues. The V end was cut by 0 bases, the J end by 1 base, with 18 bases between. CDR3 amino acids: CASSQDSQGSGVNYGYTF. CDR3 in DNA: TGTGCCAGCAGCCAAGATTCACAGGGAAGTGGGGTTAACTATGGCTACACCTTC.

V is TRBV14 and J is TRBJ2-1, with TRBD2 as a possible D gene (6 bases). The CDR3 is made up of 13 amino acids. Germline V gene lookup returns CDR1 SGHDN and CDR2 FVKESK. V was shortened by 1 base and J by 9 bases, with 10 bases between the two germline ends. In DNA form, the CDR3 reads TGTGCCAGCAGCCAAGGGGACTTCAGTGAGCAGTTCTTC. Its translation is CASSQGDFSEQFF. Full variable domain (missing parts from reference TRBV14 and TRBJ2-1): EAGVTQFPSHSVIEKGQTVTLRCDPISGHDNLYWYRRVMGKEIKFLLHFVKESKQDESGMPNNRFLAERTGGTYSTLKVQPAELEDSGVYFCASSQGDFSEQFFGPGTRLTVL.

The chain joins TRBV28 to TRBJ1-1; D call uncertain. Germline V gene lookup returns CDR1 MDHEN and CDR2 SYDVKM. This CDR3 spans 14 amino acids. The V and J ends lost 3 bases and 4 bases respectively, with 12 bases between them. The CDR3 is CASSFKGSGTEAFF. CDR3 in DNA: TGTGCCAGCAGTTTTAAGGGATCAGGCACTGAAGCTTTCTTT.